Below, one T cell receptor (beta chain) is given with its context. Its antigen is undetermined. The table came from immunoSEQ multiplex PCR; TCRdb's copy has only in-frame clones and leaves some out. The sample consists of 9,000 to 13,000 clones, roughly 46% of them appearing once. In the mixed lymphocyte reaction, cells were cocultured for 6 to 7 days at 37°C. This record comes from a study of siplizumab effects on memory and regulatory T cells. Study-level information: Paired reactions compared siplizumab at around 1 ug/mL with no drug, using mixed lymphocyte reactions. Whole-study findings and limits: Some alloreactive sequences were traceable to unstimulated CD4+ memory cells, and siplizumab significantly reduced them. On average, under 75% of mappable alloreactive CD4+ clones were Treg-derived under siplizumab, against 25% to 30% in controls.

The sample comprised CFSE-low (dividing) CD4+ T cells sorted from an allogeneic mixed lymphocyte reaction. The clonotype originates from a human donor in good health; the cells came from an allogeneic mixed lymphocyte reaction.

The CDR3 bases are TGTGCCAGCAGTGTAGGGAGAGCCTACGAGCAGTACTTC. This sequence encodes CASSVGRAYEQYF. This chain connects TRBV28 to TRBJ2-7, with D maybe TRBD2 (5 bases). Trimming took 5 bases from V and 2 from J, leaving 10 bases between them. CDR1 is MDHEN, CDR2 SYDVKM, per germline. This CDR3 comprises 13 residues.